The TCR beta chain described here comes from a study of cytomegalovirus exposure and HLA in healthy donors. V lost 6 bases and J 0 bases, leaving 12 bases between the germline ends. CDR3 length: 15 residues. The germline CDR1 and CDR2 sequences are SNHLY and FYNNEI. The protocol was immunoSEQ multiplex PCR, while the TCRdb copy is restricted to in-frame clones and leaves out a portion. Of approximately 230,000 clones listed, roughly 87% are singletons. To note about this clone: The antigen remains unidentified.

Overall study results and limits: The finding came from a later analysis; first-cohort TCR clusters tended to co-occur in the approximately 120 validation repertoires.

The sequenced material came from PBMCs. This rearrangement joins TRBV2 to TRBJ1-5; weak D call: TRBD1 (5 bases). This clonotype was sampled from a man younger than 30 in good health and CMV-seropositive. This chain's CDR3 is CASRNDRYSNQPQHF. The CDR3 DNA follows: TGTGCCAGCAGAAATGACAGATATAGCAATCAGCCCCAGCATTTT.